This T cell receptor (beta chain) was sequenced during a study of T cell changes during pregnancy in multiple sclerosis (dated by TCRdb to the late 2010s). Turning to the overall study: Changes in the T cell repertoire over the course of pregnancy were examined in this study in women with multiple sclerosis.

In the case of this clone: What this receptor recognizes is not known. Per-base qualities were not stored, and no clone one base away is much larger.

Libraries were prepared through the immunoSEQ multiplex PCR assay. In TCRdb, the immuneACCESS table is reduced to in-frame sequences with V and J assigned. These tables do not hold every clone; where another copy was compared, an unresolved V gene accounts for under half, and the others remain unexplained. Present in this sample are 40,000 to 60,000 clones, over 85% of which were seen just once. The ten largest clonotypes hold 0.47% of the sample. Spanning cysteine to phenylalanine, the CDR3 consists of 18 amino acids. Of all the DNA, just the CDR3 is kept, 54 bases in frame from base 1. V is cut back by 0 bases and J by 7 bases, with 12 bases in the junction unmatched.

The chain was built from TRBV23-1 and TRBJ2-2, with TRBD1 identical over 9 junction bases. TRBV23-1 is known as an ORF, though its function is uncertain. The receptor's source is a female donor with multiple sclerosis, enrolled in a pregnancy study. Sequenced material: CD4+ T cells from peripheral blood mononuclear cells, taken in the first trimester of pregnancy. The DNA reads TGCGCCAGCAGTCAATCTCCAGTTGTGGGGACAGGGTTCGGGGAGCTGTTTTTT. Translated, it gives CASSQSPVVGTGFGELFF.